This TCR beta chain is from a study of cytomegalovirus exposure and HLA in healthy donors. The CDR3 loop spans 16 amino acids. V lost 3 bases and J lost 0, with 13 bases in between. In germline, CDR1 is LNHDA, CDR2 SQIVND (reference sequence). PCR used 60 Vbeta primers and 13 Jbeta primers. Here immunoSEQ multiplex PCR was the method, and the copy in TCRdb shows in-frame clones only, minus some. In the table there are 150,000 to 200,000 clones, roughly 85% of which are singletons. Input material: PBMCs. The chain carries TRBV19 and TRBJ2-3, with TRBD2 as a possible D gene (5 bases). The sequence derives from a man in his forties or fifties in good health and CMV-seropositive. As DNA, the CDR3 is TGTGCCAGTAGTATTACAGCGGTTACTAGCACAGATACGCAGTATTTT. The encoded protein is CASSITAVTSTDTQYF.